Listed below are T cell receptor beta chains from one sample, sequenced in a study of cytomegalovirus exposure and HLA in healthy donors. Produced via immunoSEQ multiplex PCR; TCRdb's table is partial and in-frame only. Of 90,000 to 140,000 clones listed, 83% are singletons. The source material was PBMCs. The receptors here all came from a man between 18 and 29 years old in good health and CMV-seronegative. CDR3s include the opening cysteine and the closing phenylalanine or tryptophan. A D gene is named only where the DNA matches it firmly. Clone size is not always given. Where it is, it says once, few, many or a class for expanded clones.

. . TRBJ2-3 TRBV25-1 CASSEWSGLTDTQYF TGTGCCAGCAGTGAATGGAGCGGGCTAACAGATACGCAGTATTTT
. TRBD1 TRBJ1-2 TRBV28 CATCRPPGQGYYGYTF TGTGCCACCTGCCGGCCTCCGGGACAGGGTTACTATGGCTACACCTTC
. . TRBJ2-7 TRBV28 CASRDRSGLQVYEQYF TGTGCCAGCAGGGACAGATCGGGGCTCCAAGTCTACGAGCAGTACTTC
. TRBD1 TRBJ1-4 TRBV10-3 CAISEDRASEKLFF TGTGCCATCAGTGAGGACAGGGCGAGTGAAAAACTGTTTTTT
. . TRBJ1-3 TRBV11-1 CASSFSDQWGNTIYF TGTGCCAGCAGCTTCAGCGATCAGTGGGGAAACACCATATATTTT
few TRBD2 TRBJ2-1 TRBV4-1 CASSLVGASGSGEQFF TGCGCCAGCAGCCTCGTGGGGGCTAGCGGGAGTGGTGAGCAGTTCTTC
. . TRBJ1-1 TRBV7-9 CASSPGDLNTEAFF TGTGCCAGCAGCCCAGGGGATCTGAACACTGAAGCTTTCTTT
once TRBD1 TRBJ1-1 TRBV28 CASSPPGTGIRGTEAFF TGTGCCAGCAGCCCACCCGGGACAGGGATTAGGGGAACTGAAGCTTTCTTT
. . TRBJ2-7 TRBV5-6 CASSYLADSSYEQYF TGTGCCAGCAGCTACCTTGCGGACAGCTCCTACGAGCAGTACTTC
once TRBD1 TRBJ2-7 TRBV29-1 CSVEAGTANSYEQYF TGCAGCGTTGAAGCCGGGACAGCGAACTCCTACGAGCAGTACTTC
. TRBD1 TRBJ2-3 TRBV19 CASSVQGASTDTQYF TGTGCCAGTAGTGTACAGGGGGCTAGCACAGATACGCAGTATTTT
. . TRBJ1-5 TRBV30 CAWSGEGQPQHF TGTGCCTGGAGCGGGGAAGGGCAGCCCCAGCATTTT
. TRBD2 TRBJ2-3 TRBV4-2 CASSQGRSSGSTDTQYF TGTGCCAGCAGCCAAGGGCGGTCTAGCGGGAGCACAGATACGCAGTATTTT
. . TRBJ2-7 TRBV11-3 CASSLTPGSYEQYF TGTGCCAGCAGCTTAACTCCGGGGTCCTACGAGCAGTACTTC
once TRBD1 TRBJ2-3 TRBV6-4 CASSVGTGGLDTQYF TGTGCCAGCAGTGTTGGGACAGGGGGCTTAGATACGCAGTATTTT
. . TRBJ2-2 TRBV10-1 CASSEVVRGGELFF TGCGCCAGCAGTGAAGTTGTGCGGGGCGGGGAGCTGTTTTTT
. . TRBJ2-7 TRBV27 CASRVTSFSYEQYF TGTGCCAGCAGGGTTACTAGTTTCTCCTACGAGCAGTACTTC
. . TRBJ1-1 TRBV11-3 CASSSGRGRTEAFF TGTGCCAGCAGCTCAGGGAGGGGTCGGACTGAAGCTTTCTTT
. TRBD2 TRBJ2-1 TRBV27 CASSLVAGGINEQFF TGTGCCAGCAGTCTTGTAGCGGGAGGAATCAATGAGCAGTTCTTC
. . TRBJ2-2 TRBV7-3 CASSSHPRPGELFF TGTGCCAGCAGCTCCCACCCGAGGCCCGGGGAGCTGTTTTTT
. TRBD1 TRBJ2-1 TRBV15 CATSTLRGRDEQFF TGTGCCACCAGCACTCTAAGGGGGCGAGATGAGCAGTTCTTC
. . TRBJ2-7 TRBV7-2 CASSSPVGGYEQYF TGTGCCAGCAGCTCCCCCGTGGGGGGCTACGAGCAGTACTTC
. TRBD1 TRBJ2-7 TRBV5-4 CASRKRQGPPYEQYF TGTGCCAGCAGAAAAAGACAGGGGCCCCCCTACGAGCAGTACTTC
few . TRBJ1-4 TRBV6-1 CASSEAADGGEKLFF TGTGCCAGCAGTGAAGCGGCGGATGGGGGCGAAAAACTGTTTTTT
. TRBD2 TRBJ2-3 TRBV28 CATSFGASGDADTQYF TGTGCCACTAGTTTCGGGGCTAGCGGGGACGCAGATACGCAGTATTTT
. . TRBJ2-1 TRBV6-5 CASSNYEHIEQFF TGTGCCAGCAGTAACTACGAACACATTGAGCAGTTCTTC
. TRBD1 TRBJ1-2 TRBV19 CASRLQGAGGYTF TGTGCCAGTAGGCTACAGGGGGCTGGAGGCTACACCTTC
. TRBD2 TRBJ2-3 TRBV5-8 CASSARLTSGRADTQYF TGTGCCAGCAGCGCGCGGCTCACTAGCGGGAGAGCAGATACGCAGTATTTT
. TRBD1 TRBJ1-1 TRBV4-1 CASSRTGTGSTEAFF TGCGCCAGCAGCCGAACCGGGACAGGGAGCACTGAAGCTTTCTTT
. . TRBJ2-5 TRBV7-9 CSSSLRRQGTQYF TGTTCCAGCAGCTTAAGGAGGCAAGGGACCCAGTACTTC
. . TRBJ1-1 TRBV11-2 CASSREAGIAFF TGTGCCAGCAGCAGAGAGGCGGGGATAGCTTTCTTT
. . TRBJ1-1 TRBV29-1 CSVDGGVKTEAFF TGCAGCGTTGACGGGGGGGTGAAGACTGAAGCTTTCTTT
. TRBD1 TRBJ1-2 TRBV5-4 CASSAGTVTNYGYTF TGTGCCAGCAGCGCCGGGACAGTAACTAACTATGGCTACACCTTC
. TRBD1 TRBJ1-5 TRBV6-5 CATQKDRGNQPQHF TGTGCCACTCAGAAGGACAGGGGCAATCAGCCCCAGCATTTT
. TRBD2 TRBJ2-1 TRBV27 CASSSTGLAEYNEQFF TGTGCCAGCAGTTCGACGGGACTAGCGGAATACAATGAGCAGTTCTTC
. TRBD2 TRBJ2-7 TRBV5-4 CASSLEASGRSGYEQYF TGTGCCAGCAGCTTGGAGGCTAGCGGGAGGAGTGGGTACGAGCAGTACTTC
. . TRBJ2-5 TRBV4-1 CASSPLVTGIQETQYF TGCGCCAGCAGCCCCTTGGTTACAGGGATCCAAGAGACCCAGTACTTC
. TRBD1 TRBJ2-5 TRBV6-1 CASSAGTEQETQYF TGTGCCAGCAGTGCCGGGACAGAACAAGAGACCCAGTACTTC
. . TRBJ2-7 TRBV4-1 CASSQLGSSSYEQYF TGCGCCAGCAGCCAACTGGGATCTAGCAGCTACGAGCAGTACTTC
. . TRBJ2-7 TRBV11-2 CASNRDSRYGEQYF TGTGCCAGCAACCGGGACTCTCGTTATGGCGAGCAGTACTTC
. TRBD1 TRBJ1-2 TRBV6-6 CASSYGDSLGYGYTF TGTGCCAGCAGTTACGGGGACAGCCTGGGTTATGGCTACACCTTC
. . TRBJ1-2 TRBV30 CAWPPHQGFLYGYTF TGTGCCTGGCCACCCCACCAGGGATTCCTCTATGGCTACACCTTC
. TRBD1 TRBJ1-1 TRBV11-2 CASSFLTGDTEAFF TGTGCCAGCAGCTTCTTAACAGGGGACACTGAAGCTTTCTTT